These 7 T cell receptor beta chains originate from one sample sequenced in a study of blood T cell repertoires in COVID-19. Produced via immunoSEQ multiplex PCR; TCRdb's table is partial and in-frame only. The profile shows around 250,000 clones, around 86% of them singletons. Sequenced sample: peripheral blood. The receptors originated from a man aged 30 to 39 who had recovered from COVID-19.

The chain joins TRBV5-1 to TRBJ1-1; 8 bases fit TRBD1. The CDR3 contains 14 residues. V trimming: 5 bases; J trimming: 2 bases; junction bases outside the gene matches: 5. Germline lookup yields CDR1 SGHRS and CDR2 YFSETQ. Written as DNA, the CDR3 is TGCGCCAGCAGGGGAGGACAGGGCAACACTGAAGCTTTCTTT. This codes for CASRGGQGNTEAFF.

This clone was detected a few times. The genes are TRBV18 and TRBJ1-5, with unresolved D. The CDR3 is 15 amino acids. Deletions cut 5 bases from V and 4 bases from J, with 15 bases between. The germline CDR1 and CDR2 sequences are KGHSH and LQKENI. This CDR3 reads CASSSNREPNQPQHF. The CDR3 DNA reads TGTGCCAGCTCAAGTAACAGAGAGCCAAATCAGCCCCAGCATTTT. Full variable domain (missing parts from reference TRBV18 and TRBJ1-5): NAGVMQNPRHLVRRRGQEARLRCSPMKGHSHVYWYRQLPEEGLKFMVYLQKENIIDESGMPKERFSAEFPKEGPSILRIQQVVRGDSAAYFCASSSNREPNQPQHFGDGTRLSIL.

The chain is built from TRBV4-2 and TRBJ2-3; 8 positions agree with TRBD1. CDR1 and CDR2 (germline): LGHNA, YNFKEQ. The CDR3 covers 16 residues. V shed 6 bases and J 6 bases; nucleotides not matched to a gene: 14. CDR3: CASSPPGQVGSDTQYF. The DNA for the CDR3 is TGTGCCAGCAGTCCCCCGGGACAGGTAGGATCGGATACGCAGTATTTT.

The gene calls are TRBV5-4 and TRBJ2-3, with 10 positions matching TRBD2. V gave up 2 bases and J gave up 5 bases; unmatched junction bases: 11. CDR1 SGHNT and CDR2 YYREEE come from the germline V gene (reference sequence). This CDR3 region has 17 residues. The CDR3 loop reads CASSLKTSGLLGDTQYF. The CDR3 DNA reads as TGTGCCAGCAGCTTAAAGACTAGCGGGCTGTTAGGAGATACGCAGTATTTT. The whole variable domain, remainder taken from reference TRBV5-4 and TRBJ2-3, is ETGVTQSPTHLIKTRGQQVTLRCSSQSGHNTVSWYQQALGQGPQFIFQYYREEENGRGNFPPRFSGLQFPNYSSELNVNALELDDSALYLCASSLKTSGLLGDTQYFGPGTRLTVL.

This clone was seen just once. The J gene is TRBJ2-1, the V gene TRBV10-1; D possibly corresponds to TRBD1 (7 bases). V dropped 2 bases and J dropped 6 bases, with 14 bases sitting between them. The CDR3 covers 15 residues. Germline-derived CDR1 and CDR2 are WNHNN and SYGVQD (reference sequence). The CDR3 bases are TGCGCCAGCAGTGAGGGTGGGACAGCGGGCAATGAGCAGTTCTTC. It yields the protein CASSEGGTAGNEQFF.

The rearrangement links TRBV19 to TRBJ1-6; perhaps TRBD1 as D (6 bases). CDR3 length: 13 amino acids. V was cut by 10 bases and J by 6 bases, with 13 bases left in between. The germline V gene has CDR1 LNHDA and CDR2 SQIVND (reference sequence). CDR3 sequence (DNA): TGTGCCACAGGGGACGTTGGTAATTCACCCCTCCACTTT. Translating gives CATGDVGNSPLHF.

The rearrangement uses TRBV19 and TRBJ2-5, with no clear D. Deletions cut 6 bases from V and 4 bases from J, with 12 bases between. Germline V gene sequence: CDR1 LNHDA, CDR2 SQIVND (reference sequence). The CDR3 spans 13 residues. CDR3 DNA sequence: TGTGCCAGTAGCCCGCCGGGTCGAGAGACCCAGTACTTC. The encoded protein is CASSPPGRETQYF.